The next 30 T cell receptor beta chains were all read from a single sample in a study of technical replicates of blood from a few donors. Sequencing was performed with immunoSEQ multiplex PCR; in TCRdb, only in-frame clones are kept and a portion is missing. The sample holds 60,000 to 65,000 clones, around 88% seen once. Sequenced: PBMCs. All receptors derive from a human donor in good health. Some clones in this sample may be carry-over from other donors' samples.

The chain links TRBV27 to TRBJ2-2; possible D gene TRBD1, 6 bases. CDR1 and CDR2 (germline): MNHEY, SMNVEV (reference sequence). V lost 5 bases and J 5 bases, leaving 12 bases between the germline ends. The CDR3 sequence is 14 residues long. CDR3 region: CASSHSGVTGELFF. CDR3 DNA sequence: TGTGCCAGCAGTCATTCAGGGGTGACCGGGGAGCTGTTTTTT.

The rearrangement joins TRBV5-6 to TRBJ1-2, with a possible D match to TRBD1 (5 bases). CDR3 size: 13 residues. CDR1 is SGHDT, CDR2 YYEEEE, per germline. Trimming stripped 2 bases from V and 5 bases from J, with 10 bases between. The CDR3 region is CASSFGRVYGYTF. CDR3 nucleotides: TGTGCCAGCAGCTTCGGCAGGGTGTATGGCTACACCTTC.

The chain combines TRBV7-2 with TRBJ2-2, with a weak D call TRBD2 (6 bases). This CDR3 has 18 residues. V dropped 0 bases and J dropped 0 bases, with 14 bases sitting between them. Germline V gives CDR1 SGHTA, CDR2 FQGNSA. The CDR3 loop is CASSLARVGGSNTGELFF. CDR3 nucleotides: TGTGCCAGCAGCTTAGCGCGGGTGGGGGGATCGAACACCGGGGAGCTGTTTTTT.

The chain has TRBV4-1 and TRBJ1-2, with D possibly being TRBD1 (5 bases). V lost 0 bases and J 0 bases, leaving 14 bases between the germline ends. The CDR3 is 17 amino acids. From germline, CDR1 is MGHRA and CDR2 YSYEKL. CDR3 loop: CASSQDRAGRTNYGYTF. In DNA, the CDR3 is TGCGCCAGCAGCCAAGATCGTGCGGGACGGACTAACTATGGCTACACCTTC.

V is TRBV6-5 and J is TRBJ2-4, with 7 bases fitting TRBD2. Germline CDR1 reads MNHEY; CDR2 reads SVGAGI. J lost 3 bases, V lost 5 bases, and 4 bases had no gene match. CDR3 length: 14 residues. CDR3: CASSTSGGKNIQYF. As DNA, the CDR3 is TGTGCCAGCAGTACATCGGGGGGCAAAAACATTCAGTACTTC.

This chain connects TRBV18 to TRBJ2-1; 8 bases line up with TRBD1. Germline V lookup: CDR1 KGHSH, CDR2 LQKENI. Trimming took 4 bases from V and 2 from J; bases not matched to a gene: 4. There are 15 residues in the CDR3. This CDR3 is CASSLQGGPYNEQFF. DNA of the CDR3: TGTGCCAGCTCACTACAGGGGGGACCCTACAATGAGCAGTTCTTC.

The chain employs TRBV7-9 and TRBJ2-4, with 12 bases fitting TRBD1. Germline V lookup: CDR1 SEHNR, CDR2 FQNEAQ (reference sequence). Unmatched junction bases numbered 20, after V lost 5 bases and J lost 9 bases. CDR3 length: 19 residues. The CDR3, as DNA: TGTGCCAGCAGCCTACTACCCACGGGACAGGGGGCGACACACGGCATTCAGTACTTC. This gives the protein CASSLLPTGQGATHGIQYF.

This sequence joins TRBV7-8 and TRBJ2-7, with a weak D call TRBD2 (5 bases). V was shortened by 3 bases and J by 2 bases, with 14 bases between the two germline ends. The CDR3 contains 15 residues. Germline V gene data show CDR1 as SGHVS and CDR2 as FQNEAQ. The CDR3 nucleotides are TGTGCCAGCAGCTTCTTCGGGGAGTCAACCTACGAGCAGTACTTC. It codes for CASSFFGESTYEQYF.

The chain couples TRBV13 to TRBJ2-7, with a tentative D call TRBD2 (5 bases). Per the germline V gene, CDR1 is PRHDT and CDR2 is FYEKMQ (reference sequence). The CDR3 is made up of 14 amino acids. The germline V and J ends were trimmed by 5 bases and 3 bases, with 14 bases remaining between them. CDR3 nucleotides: TGTGCCAGCAGCCCCTCGGACTGTGACTACGAGCAGTACTTC. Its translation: CASSPSDCDYEQYF.

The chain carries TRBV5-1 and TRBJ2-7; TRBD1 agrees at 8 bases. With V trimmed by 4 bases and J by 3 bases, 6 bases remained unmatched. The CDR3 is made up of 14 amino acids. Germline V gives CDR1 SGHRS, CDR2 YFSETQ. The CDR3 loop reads CASSLDRAGYEQYF. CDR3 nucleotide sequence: TGCGCCAGCAGCCTGGACAGGGCAGGCTACGAGCAGTACTTC. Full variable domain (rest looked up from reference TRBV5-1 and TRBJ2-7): KAGVTQTPRYLIKTRGQQVTLSCSPISGHRSVSWYQQTPGQGLQFLFEYFSETQRNKGNFPGRFSGRQFSNSRSEMNVSTLELGDSALYLCASSLDRAGYEQYFGPGTRLTVT.

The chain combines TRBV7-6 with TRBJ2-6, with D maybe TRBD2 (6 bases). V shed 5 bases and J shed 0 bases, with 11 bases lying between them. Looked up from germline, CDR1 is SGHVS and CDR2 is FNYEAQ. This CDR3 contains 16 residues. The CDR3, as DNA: TGTGCCAGCAGCCCCGGGGGAGTCTCTGGGGCCAACGTCCTGACTTTC. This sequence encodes CASSPGGVSGANVLTF.

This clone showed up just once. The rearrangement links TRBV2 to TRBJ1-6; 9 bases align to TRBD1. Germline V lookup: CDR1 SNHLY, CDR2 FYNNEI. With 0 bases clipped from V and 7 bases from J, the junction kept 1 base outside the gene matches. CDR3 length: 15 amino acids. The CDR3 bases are TGTGCCAGCAGTGAAGCCGGGACAGGGAATTCACCCCTCCACTTT. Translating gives CASSEAGTGNSPLHF.

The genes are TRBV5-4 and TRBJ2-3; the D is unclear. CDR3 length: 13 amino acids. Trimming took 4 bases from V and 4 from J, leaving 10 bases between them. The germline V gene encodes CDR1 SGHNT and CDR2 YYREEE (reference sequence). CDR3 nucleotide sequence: TGTGCCAGCAGCCTCAGTACCGCAGATACGCAGTATTTT. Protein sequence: CASSLSTADTQYF.

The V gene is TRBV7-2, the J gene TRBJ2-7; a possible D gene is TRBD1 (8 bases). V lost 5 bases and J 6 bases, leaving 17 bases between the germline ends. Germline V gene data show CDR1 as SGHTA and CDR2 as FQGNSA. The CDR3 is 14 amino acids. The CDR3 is CASSPRTGRGEQYF. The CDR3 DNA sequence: TGTGCCAGCAGCCCCCGGACAGGGAGGGGCGAGCAGTACTTC.

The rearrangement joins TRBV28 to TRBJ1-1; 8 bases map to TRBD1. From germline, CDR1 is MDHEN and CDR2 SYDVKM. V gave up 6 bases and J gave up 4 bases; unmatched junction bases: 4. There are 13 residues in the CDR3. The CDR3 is CASSRQGPTEAFF. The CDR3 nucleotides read TGTGCCAGCAGCAGACAGGGGCCCACTGAAGCTTTCTTT.

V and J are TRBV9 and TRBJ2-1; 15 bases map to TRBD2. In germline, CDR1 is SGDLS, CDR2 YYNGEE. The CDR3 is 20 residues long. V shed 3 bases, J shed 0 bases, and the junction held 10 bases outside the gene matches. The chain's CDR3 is CASSAPGLAGGPSSYNEQFF. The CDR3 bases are TGTGCCAGCAGCGCCCCGGGACTAGCGGGGGGCCCTAGCTCCTACAATGAGCAGTTCTTC.

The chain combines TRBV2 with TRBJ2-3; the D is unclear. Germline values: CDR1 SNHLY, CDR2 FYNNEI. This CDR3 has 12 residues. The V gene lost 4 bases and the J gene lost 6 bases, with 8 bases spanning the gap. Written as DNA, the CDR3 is TGTGCCAGCAGTGGGAGCTCCGATACGCAGTATTTT. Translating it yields CASSGSSDTQYF.

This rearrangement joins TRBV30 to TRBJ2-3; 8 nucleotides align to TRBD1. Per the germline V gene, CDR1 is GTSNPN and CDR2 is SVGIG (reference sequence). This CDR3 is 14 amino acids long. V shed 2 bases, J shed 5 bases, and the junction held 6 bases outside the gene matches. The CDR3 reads CAWSTGGLGDTQYF. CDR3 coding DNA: TGTGCCTGGAGTACAGGGGGACTGGGAGATACGCAGTATTTT.

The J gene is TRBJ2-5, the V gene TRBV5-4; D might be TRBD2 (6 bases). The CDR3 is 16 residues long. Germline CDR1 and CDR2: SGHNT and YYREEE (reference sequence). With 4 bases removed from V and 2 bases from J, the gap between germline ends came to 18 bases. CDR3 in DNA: TGTGCCAGCAGCCGTGGGGGAAGGCGGGATCAAGAGACCCAGTACTTC. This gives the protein CASSRGGRRDQETQYF.

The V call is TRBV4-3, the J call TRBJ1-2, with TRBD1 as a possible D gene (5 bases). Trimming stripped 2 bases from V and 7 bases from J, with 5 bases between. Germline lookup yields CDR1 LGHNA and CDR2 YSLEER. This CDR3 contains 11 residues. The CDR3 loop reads CASSQQGGYTF. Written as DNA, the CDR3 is TGCGCCAGCAGCCAACAGGGTGGCTACACCTTC.

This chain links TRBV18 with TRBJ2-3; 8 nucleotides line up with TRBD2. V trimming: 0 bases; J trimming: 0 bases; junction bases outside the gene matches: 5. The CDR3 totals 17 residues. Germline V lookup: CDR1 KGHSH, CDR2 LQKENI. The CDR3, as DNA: TGTGCCAGCTCACCACCCGGGACTAGGGATAGCACAGATACGCAGTATTTT. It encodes CASSPPGTRDSTDTQYF.

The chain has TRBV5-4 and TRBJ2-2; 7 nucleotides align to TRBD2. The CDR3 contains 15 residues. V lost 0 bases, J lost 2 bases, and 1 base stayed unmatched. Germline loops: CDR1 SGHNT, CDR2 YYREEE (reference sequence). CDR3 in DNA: TGTGCCAGCAGCTTGGCGGGACTAAACACCGGGGAGCTGTTTTTT. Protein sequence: CASSLAGLNTGELFF.

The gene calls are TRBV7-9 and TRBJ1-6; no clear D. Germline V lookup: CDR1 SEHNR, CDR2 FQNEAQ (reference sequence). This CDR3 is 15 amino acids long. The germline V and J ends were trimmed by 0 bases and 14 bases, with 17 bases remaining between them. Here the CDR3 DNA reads TGTGCCAGCAGCTTAGCCCTGGGCCCTTACGACACCCTCCACTTT. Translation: CASSLALGPYDTLHF. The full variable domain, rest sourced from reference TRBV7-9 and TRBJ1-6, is DTGVSQNPRHKITKRGQNVTFRCDPISEHNRLYWYRQTLGQGPEFLTYFQNEAQLEKSRLLSDRFSAERPKGSFSTLEIQRTEQGDSAMYLCASSLALGPYDTLHFGNGTRLTVT.

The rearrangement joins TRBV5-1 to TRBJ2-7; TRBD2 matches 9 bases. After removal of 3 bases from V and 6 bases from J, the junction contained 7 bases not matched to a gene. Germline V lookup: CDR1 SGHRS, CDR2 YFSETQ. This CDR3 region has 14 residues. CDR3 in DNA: TGCGCCAGCAGCTGGACTAGCGATAGTAGCGAGCAGTACTTC. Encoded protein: CASSWTSDSSEQYF.

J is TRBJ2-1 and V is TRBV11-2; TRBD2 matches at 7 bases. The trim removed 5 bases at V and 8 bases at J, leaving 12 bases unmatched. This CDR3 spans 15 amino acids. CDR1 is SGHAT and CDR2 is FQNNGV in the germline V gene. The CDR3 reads CASSRGLVILDEQFF. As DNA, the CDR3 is TGTGCCAGCAGCCGTGGACTAGTAATCCTCGATGAGCAGTTCTTC.

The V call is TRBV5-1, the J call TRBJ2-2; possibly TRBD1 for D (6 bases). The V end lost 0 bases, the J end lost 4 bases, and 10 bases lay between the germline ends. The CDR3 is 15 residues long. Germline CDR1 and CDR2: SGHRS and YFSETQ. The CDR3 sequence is CASSLGQASTGELFF. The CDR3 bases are TGCGCCAGCAGCTTGGGACAGGCGTCCACCGGGGAGCTGTTTTTT.

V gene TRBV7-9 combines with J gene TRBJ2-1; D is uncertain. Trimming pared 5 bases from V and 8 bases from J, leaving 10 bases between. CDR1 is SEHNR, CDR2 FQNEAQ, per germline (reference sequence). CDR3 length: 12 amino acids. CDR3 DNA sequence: TGTGCCAGCAGCCTATTGGGCGATGAGCAGTTCTTC. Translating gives CASSLLGDEQFF.

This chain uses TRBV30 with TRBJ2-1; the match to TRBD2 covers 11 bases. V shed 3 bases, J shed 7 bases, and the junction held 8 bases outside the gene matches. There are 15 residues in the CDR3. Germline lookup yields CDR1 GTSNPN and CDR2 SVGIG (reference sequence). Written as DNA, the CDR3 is TGTGCCTGGAGGGACCCCTCTAGCGGGAGGAATGAGCAGTTCTTC. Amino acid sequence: CAWRDPSSGRNEQFF.

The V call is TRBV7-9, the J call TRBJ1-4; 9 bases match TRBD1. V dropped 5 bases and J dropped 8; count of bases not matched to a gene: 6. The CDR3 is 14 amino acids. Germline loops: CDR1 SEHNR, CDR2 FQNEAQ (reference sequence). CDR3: CASSQDRGVEKLFF. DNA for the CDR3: TGTGCCAGCAGCCAAGACAGGGGGGTCGAAAAACTGTTTTTT.

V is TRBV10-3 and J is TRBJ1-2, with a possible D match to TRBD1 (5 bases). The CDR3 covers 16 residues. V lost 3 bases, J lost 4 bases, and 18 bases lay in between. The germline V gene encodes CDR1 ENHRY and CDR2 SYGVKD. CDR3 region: CAISEPPPGRGYGYTF. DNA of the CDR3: TGTGCCATCAGTGAACCCCCCCCGGGGAGGGGCTATGGCTACACCTTC.